This passage covers 10 T cell receptor beta chains from one sample sequenced in a study of blood T cell repertoires in COVID-19. TCRdb's copy holds only in-frame clones and misses some; the assay was immunoSEQ multiplex PCR. The sample gives 200,000 to 250,000 clones, about 82% of which show up once; around 2% is in the top ten. Sequencing was done on a sample of PBMCs or T cells enriched from blood (not recorded which). These TCRs come from a woman in her 50s who had recovered from COVID-19.

V usage is TRBV6-5 and J usage is TRBJ2-1; 13 bases are a match to TRBD2. V was clipped by 4 bases and J by 7 bases; unmatched bases: 4. The germline V gene encodes CDR1 MNHEY and CDR2 SVGAGI. The CDR3 loop spans 15 amino acids. In DNA, the CDR3 is TGTGCCAGCAGTTCAGGGACTAGCGGGATAAATGAGCAGTTCTTC. Its translation is CASSSGTSGINEQFF.

The chain recombines TRBV20-1 with TRBJ2-7; 8 bases are shared with TRBD1. After removal of 3 bases from V and 4 bases from J, the junction contained 8 bases not matched to a gene. CDR1 is DFQATT, CDR2 SNEGSKA, per germline (reference sequence). The CDR3 consists of 14 residues. The CDR3 here is CSASGRTGIYEQYF. The CDR3 region has the DNA TGCAGTGCTAGTGGAAGGACAGGGATATACGAGCAGTACTTC.

This clone was seen ten or more times. The chain carries TRBV4-1 and TRBJ2-7; 12 bases map to TRBD2. This CDR3 is 19 amino acids long. V trimming: 8 bases; J trimming: 2 bases; junction bases outside the gene matches: 19. Germline CDR1 reads MGHRA; CDR2 reads YSYEKL. The CDR3 loop is CASRPGELAGGSGAYEQYF. The CDR3 DNA sequence: TGCGCCAGCCGCCCCGGCGAGCTAGCGGGAGGGTCTGGCGCCTACGAGCAGTACTTC.

This clone was counted a few times. V is TRBV21-1 and J is TRBJ1-1; the table's D call, TRBD1, has no DNA check behind it. TRBV21-1 is a documented pseudogene. CDR3 size: 15 residues. The CDR3 region has the DNA TGTGCCAGCAGCAAAGGGGGGCAGGGTAACACTGAAGCTTTCTTT. It translates to CASSKGGQGNTEAFF.

This clone was seen only once. The chain employs TRBV6-5 and TRBJ1-3; the match to TRBD1 covers 11 bases. The germline gives CDR1 MNHEY, CDR2 SVGAGI. This CDR3 spans 14 amino acids. V lost 6 bases, J lost 4 bases, and 2 bases stayed unmatched. Here the CDR3 reads CASRRTGGGNTIYF. DNA of the CDR3: TGTGCCAGCAGGAGGACAGGGGGCGGAAACACCATATATTTT.

This chain joins TRBV5-5 and TRBJ1-1; 8 nucleotides match TRBD1. Trimming at V came to 3 bases and at J to 0 bases, leaving 4 bases not matched to a gene. This CDR3 is 15 amino acids long. Germline V CDR1 and CDR2: SGHKS, YYEKEE (reference sequence). The CDR3 DNA reads TGTGCCAGCAGCTCCAGGGGGCTAATGAACACTGAAGCTTTCTTT. Protein product: CASSSRGLMNTEAFF.

The gene calls are TRBV6-2 or TRBV6-3 and TRBJ2-2; 12 bases agree with TRBD1. V lost 0 bases to trimming and J lost 5 bases; unmatched junction nucleotides: 7. This CDR3 has 18 residues. Germline lookup yields CDR1 MNHEY and CDR2 SVGEGT. CDR3 DNA sequence: TGTGCCAGCAGTTACTCTCCGGGACAGGGGGCTTGGACCGGGGAGCTGTTTTTT. It is translated as CASSYSPGQGAWTGELFF.

The V and J genes are TRBV7-3 and TRBJ2-2; TRBD2 matches 11 bases. The CDR3 has 18 amino acids. The germline V gene has CDR1 SGHTA and CDR2 FQGTGA. V was pared by 5 bases and J by 0 bases, with 8 bases of the junction left unmatched. CDR3 DNA sequence: TGTGCCAGCAGCCAAGAACTAGCGGGAGCCGCGAACACCGGGGAGCTGTTTTTT. It yields the protein CASSQELAGAANTGELFF.

The chain uses TRBV19 and TRBJ2-7; 9 positions agree with TRBD1. V trimming: 3 bases; J trimming: 2 bases; junction bases outside the gene matches: 2. Germline V gives CDR1 LNHDA, CDR2 SQIVND (reference sequence). CDR3 length equals 14 residues. The CDR3 is CASSIGTGTYEQYF. The CDR3 region has the DNA TGTGCCAGTAGTATCGGGACAGGGACCTACGAGCAGTACTTC.

V and J are TRBV15 and TRBJ2-1; 10 bases fit TRBD2. V trimming: 6 bases; J trimming: 2 bases; junction bases outside the gene matches: 7. Germline V gene lookup returns CDR1 LNHNV and CDR2 YYDKDF (reference sequence). The CDR3 is made up of 16 amino acids. The CDR3: CATSIGLAETYNEQFF. The CDR3 DNA reads TGTGCCACCAGTATAGGACTAGCGGAGACCTACAATGAGCAGTTCTTC.